The clone carrying this T cell receptor beta chain occurred many times. Its antigen is as yet unknown. These data come from a study of CD8+CD57+ T cells in acquired aplastic anemia. V was clipped by 6 bases and J by 3 bases, with 18 bases between them. CDR3 length: 15 amino acids. Germline CDR1 is LNHDA and CDR2 is SQIVND (reference sequence). Overall study findings and caveats: Researchers report that fewer than 30 CD8+ CDR3 sequences appeared in both patients and controls.

Researchers used genomic DNA as the template to profile TCR beta VDJ and CDR3. One entry per CDR3 protein results from TCRdb running MiXCR on the reads. Of 180,000 or so distinct CDR3 sequences listed, approximately 48% were seen once; the top ten hold around 1.8%. Patients who underwent sequencing had shown CD8+CD57+ cell expansion by flow cytometry. This TCR came from a human donor with aplastic anemia. The sequencing input was sorted CD4+, CD8+, or CD8+CD57+ T cells (not recorded which) from PBMCs. V and J are TRBV19 and TRBJ2-7, with D unresolved. The CDR3: CASSPARSTHYEQYF. CDR3 nucleotides: TGTGCCAGTAGCCCCGCCCGGTCGACCCACTACGAGCAGTACTTC.